This T cell receptor (beta chain) emerged from a study of blood T cell repertoires in COVID-19. The protocol was immunoSEQ multiplex PCR, while the TCRdb copy is restricted to in-frame clones and leaves out a portion. The sample consists of some 78,000 clones, around 83% of them appearing once. V lost 1 base to trimming and J lost 2 bases, with 10 bases between them. The CDR3 is 15 amino acids. Germline-derived CDR1 and CDR2 are SGHNT and YENEEA. The sequencing input was peripheral blood. The clonotype comes from a man aged 50 or older with acute or convalescent COVID-19. The chain uses TRBV11-3 and TRBJ2-3, with D possibly matching TRBD2 (6 bases). The CDR3 sequence is CASSLGGVATDTQYF. As DNA, the CDR3 is TGTGCCAGCAGCTTAGGGGGGGTTGCCACAGATACGCAGTATTTT. The whole variable domain, filled in from reference TRBV11-3 and TRBJ2-3, reads EAGVVQSPRYKIIEKKQPVAFWCNPISGHNTLYWYLQNLGQGPELLIRYENEEAVDDSQLPKDRFSAERLKGVDSTLKIQPAELGDSAVYLCASSLGGVATDTQYFGPGTRLTVL.